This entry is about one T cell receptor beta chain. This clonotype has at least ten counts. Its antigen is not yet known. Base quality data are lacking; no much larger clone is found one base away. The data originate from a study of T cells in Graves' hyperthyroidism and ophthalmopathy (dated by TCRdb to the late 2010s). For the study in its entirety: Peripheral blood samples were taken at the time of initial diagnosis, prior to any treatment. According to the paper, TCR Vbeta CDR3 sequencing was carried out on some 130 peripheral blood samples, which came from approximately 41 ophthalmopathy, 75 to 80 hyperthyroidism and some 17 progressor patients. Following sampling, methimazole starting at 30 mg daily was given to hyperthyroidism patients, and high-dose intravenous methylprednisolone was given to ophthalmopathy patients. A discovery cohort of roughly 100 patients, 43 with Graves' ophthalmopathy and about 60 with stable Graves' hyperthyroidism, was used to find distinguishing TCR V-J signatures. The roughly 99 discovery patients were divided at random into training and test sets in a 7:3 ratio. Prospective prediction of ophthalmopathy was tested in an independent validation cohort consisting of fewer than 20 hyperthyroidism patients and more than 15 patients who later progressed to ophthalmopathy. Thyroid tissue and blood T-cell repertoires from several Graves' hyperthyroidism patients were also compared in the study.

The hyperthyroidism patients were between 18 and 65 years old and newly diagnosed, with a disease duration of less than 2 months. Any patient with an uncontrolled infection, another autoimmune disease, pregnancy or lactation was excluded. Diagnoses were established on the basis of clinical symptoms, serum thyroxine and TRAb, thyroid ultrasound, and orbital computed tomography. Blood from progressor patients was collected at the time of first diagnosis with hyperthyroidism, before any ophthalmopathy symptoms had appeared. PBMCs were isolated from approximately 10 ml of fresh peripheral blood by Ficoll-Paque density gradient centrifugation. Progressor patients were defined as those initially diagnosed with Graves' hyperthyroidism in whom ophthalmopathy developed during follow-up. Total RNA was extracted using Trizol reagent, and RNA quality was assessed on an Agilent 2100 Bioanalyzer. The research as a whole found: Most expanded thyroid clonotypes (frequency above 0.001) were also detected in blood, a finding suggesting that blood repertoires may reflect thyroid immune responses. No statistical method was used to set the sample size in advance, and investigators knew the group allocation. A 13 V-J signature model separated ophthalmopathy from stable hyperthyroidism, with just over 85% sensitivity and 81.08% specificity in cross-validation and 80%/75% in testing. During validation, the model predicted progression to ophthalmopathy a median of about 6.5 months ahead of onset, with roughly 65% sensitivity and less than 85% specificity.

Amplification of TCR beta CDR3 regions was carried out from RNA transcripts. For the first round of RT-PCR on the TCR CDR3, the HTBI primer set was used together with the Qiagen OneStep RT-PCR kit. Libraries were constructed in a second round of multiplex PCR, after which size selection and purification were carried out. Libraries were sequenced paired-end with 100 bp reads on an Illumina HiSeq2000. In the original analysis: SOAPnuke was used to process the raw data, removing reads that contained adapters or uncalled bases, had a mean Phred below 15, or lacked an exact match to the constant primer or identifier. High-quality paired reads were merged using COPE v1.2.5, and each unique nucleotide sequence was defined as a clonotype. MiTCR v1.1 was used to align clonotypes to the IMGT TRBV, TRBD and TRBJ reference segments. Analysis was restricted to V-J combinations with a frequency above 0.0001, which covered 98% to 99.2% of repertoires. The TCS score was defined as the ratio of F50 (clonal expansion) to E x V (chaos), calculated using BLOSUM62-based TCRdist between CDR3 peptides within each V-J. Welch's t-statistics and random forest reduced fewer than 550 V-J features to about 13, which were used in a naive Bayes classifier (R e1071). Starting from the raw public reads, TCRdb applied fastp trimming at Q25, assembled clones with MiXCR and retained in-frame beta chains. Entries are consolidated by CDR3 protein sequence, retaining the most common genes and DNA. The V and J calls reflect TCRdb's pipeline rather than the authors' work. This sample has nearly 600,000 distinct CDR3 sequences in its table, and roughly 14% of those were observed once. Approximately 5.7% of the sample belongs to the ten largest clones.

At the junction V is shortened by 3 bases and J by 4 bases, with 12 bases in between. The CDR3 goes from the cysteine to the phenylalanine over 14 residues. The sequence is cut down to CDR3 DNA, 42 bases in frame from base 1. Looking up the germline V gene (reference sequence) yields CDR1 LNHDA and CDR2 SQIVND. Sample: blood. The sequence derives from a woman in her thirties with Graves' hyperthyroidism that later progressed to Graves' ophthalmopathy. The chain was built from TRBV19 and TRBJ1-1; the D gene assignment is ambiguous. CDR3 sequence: CASSMGRLATEAFF. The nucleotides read TGTGCCAGTAGTATGGGCCGGCTGGCCACTGAAGCTTTCTTT.